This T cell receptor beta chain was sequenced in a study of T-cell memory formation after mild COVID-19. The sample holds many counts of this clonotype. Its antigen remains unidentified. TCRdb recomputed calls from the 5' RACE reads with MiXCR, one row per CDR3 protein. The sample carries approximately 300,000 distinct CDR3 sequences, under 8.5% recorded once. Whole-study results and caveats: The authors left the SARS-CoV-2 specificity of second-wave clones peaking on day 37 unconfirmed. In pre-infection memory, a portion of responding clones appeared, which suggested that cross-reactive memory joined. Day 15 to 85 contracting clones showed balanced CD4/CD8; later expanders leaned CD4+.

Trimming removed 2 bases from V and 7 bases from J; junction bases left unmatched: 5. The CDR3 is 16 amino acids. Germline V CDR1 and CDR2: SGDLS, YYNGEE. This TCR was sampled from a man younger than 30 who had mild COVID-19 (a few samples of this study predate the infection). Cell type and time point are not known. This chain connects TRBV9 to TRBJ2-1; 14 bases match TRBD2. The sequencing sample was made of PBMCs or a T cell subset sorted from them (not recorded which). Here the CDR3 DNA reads TGTGCCAGCAGCGTGAGACTAGCGGGGGGGCCGAATGAGCAGTTCTTC. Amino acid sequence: CASSVRLAGGPNEQFF.